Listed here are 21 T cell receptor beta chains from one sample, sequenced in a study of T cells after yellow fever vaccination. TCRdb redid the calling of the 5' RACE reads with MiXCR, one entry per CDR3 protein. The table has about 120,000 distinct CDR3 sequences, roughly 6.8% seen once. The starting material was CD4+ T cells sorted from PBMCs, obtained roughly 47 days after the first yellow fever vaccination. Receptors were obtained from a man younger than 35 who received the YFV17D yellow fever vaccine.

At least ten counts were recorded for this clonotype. This CDR3 reads CASSQVLRGARNSPLHF. Here the CDR3 DNA reads TGCGCCAGCAGCCAAGTATTGAGAGGGGCTCGTAATTCACCCCTCCACTTT. The rearrangement uses TRBV4-1 and TRBJ1-6, with D possibly TRBD1 on 5 matching bases. The CDR3 is made up of 17 amino acids. CDR1 and CDR2 from the germline V gene are MGHRA and YSYEKL. Trimming shortened V by 1 base and J by 6 bases, and 16 bases separated the two germline ends.

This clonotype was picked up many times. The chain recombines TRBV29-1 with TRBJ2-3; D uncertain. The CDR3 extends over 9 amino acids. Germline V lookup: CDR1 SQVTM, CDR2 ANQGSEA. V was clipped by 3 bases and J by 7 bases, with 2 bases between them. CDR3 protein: CSVDHTQYF. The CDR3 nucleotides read TGCAGCGTTGATCATACGCAGTATTTT.

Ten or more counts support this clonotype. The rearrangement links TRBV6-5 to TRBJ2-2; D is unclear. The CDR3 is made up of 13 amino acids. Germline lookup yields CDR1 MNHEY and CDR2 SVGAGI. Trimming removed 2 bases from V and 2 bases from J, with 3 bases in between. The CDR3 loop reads CASSYPNTGELFF. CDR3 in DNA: TGTGCCAGCAGTTACCCAAACACCGGGGAGCTGTTTTTT.

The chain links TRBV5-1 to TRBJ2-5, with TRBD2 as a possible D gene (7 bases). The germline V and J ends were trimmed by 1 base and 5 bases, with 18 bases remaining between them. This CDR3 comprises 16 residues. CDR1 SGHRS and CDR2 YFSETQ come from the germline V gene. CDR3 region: CASSLNGGGRHETQYF. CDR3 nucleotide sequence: TGCGCCAGCAGCTTGAACGGCGGGGGCCGCCACGAGACCCAGTACTTC.

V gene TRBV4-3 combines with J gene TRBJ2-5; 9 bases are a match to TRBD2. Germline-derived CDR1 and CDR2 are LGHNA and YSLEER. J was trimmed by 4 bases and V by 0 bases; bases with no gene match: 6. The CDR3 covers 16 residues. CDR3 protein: CASSQDSAGGGETQYF. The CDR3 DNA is TGCGCCAGCAGCCAAGATTCAGCGGGGGGCGGAGAGACCCAGTACTTC.

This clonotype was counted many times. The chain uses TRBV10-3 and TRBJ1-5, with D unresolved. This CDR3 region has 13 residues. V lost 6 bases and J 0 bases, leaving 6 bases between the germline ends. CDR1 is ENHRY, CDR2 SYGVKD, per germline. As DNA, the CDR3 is TGTGCCATCAGGGACTATAGCAATCAGCCCCAGCATTTT. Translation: CAIRDYSNQPQHF.

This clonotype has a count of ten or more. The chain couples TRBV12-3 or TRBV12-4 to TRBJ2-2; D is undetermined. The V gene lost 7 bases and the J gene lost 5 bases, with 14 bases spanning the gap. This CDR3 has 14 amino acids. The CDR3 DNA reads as TGTGCCAGCATTGTCGGGCACCCTACCGGGGAGCTGTTTTTT. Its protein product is CASIVGHPTGELFF.

DNA for the CDR3: TGTGCCAGCTCACCAGGTCCGGTAGGGGACTACGAGCAGTACGTC. Amino acids: CASSPGPVGDYEQYV. This chain joins TRBV18 and TRBJ2-7; D is possibly TRBD1 (5 bases). The CDR3 covers 15 residues. V was clipped by 2 bases and J by 3 bases, with 14 bases between them. Germline assignment: CDR1 KGHSH and CDR2 LQKENI.

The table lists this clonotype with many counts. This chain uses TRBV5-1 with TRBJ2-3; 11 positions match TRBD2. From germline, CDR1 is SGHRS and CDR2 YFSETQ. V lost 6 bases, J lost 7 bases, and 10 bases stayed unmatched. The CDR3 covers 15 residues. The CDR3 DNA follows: TGCGCCAGCATGCCCCTCGGGACTAGCGGAAATACGCAGTATTTT. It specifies CASMPLGTSGNTQYF.

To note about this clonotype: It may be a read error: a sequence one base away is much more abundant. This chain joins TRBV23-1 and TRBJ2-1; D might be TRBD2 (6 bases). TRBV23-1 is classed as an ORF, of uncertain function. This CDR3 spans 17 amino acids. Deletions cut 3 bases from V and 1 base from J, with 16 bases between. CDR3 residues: CASSQGIWEDSYNEQFF. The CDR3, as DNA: TGCGCCAGCAGTCAGGGAATTTGGGAGGATTCCTACAATGAGCAGTTCTTC.

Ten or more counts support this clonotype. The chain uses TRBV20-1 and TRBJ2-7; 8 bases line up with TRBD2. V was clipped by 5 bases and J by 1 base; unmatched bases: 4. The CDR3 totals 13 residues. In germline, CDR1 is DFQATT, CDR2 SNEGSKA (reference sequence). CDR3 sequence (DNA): TGCAGTGCTGTAGCGGGATCTTCCTACGAGCAGTACGTC. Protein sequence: CSAVAGSSYEQYV.

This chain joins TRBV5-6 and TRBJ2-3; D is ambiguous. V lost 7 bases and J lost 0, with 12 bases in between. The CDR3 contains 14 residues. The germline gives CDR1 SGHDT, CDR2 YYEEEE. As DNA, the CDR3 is TGTGCCAGCCTGGGCCTTACTAGCACAGATACGCAGTATTTT. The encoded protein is CASLGLTSTDTQYF.

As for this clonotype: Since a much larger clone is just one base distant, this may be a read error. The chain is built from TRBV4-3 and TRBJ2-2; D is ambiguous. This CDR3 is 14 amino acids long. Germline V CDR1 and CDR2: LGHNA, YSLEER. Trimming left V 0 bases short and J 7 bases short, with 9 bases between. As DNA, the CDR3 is TGCGCCAGCAGCCAAGATGTCGGCATCGGGGAGCTGTTTTTT. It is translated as CASSQDVGIGELFF.

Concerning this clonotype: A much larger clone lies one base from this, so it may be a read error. DNA for the CDR3: TGCGGTGCCCCGGCCCTGGGCCGGAGAGAGACCCAGTACTTC. This sequence encodes CGAPALGRRETQYF. The genes are TRBV20-1 and TRBJ2-5, with no clear D. Per the germline V gene, CDR1 is DFQATT and CDR2 is SNEGSKA (reference sequence). The CDR3 runs to 14 residues.

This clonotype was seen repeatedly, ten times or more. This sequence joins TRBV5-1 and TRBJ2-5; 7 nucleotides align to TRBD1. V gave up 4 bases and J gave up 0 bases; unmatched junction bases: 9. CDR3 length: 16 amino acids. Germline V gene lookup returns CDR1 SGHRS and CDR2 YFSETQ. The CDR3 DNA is TGCGCCAGCAGCCAGCCGACAGGGAGCTACCAAGAGACCCAGTACTTC. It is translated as CASSQPTGSYQETQYF.

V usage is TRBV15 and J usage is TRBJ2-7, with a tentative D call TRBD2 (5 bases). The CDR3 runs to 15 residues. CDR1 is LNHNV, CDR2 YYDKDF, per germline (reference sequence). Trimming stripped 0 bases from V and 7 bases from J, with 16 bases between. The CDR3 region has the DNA TGTGCCACCAGCAGAGATTCGAGCGGTACGTGGGAGCAGTACGTC. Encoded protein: CATSRDSSGTWEQYV.

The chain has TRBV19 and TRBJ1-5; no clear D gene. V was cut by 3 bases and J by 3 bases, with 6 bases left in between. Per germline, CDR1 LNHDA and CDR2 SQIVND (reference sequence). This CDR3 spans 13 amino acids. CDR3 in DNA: TGTGCCAGTAGTATGCGGGCCAATCAGCCCCAGCATTTT. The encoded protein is CASSMRANQPQHF.

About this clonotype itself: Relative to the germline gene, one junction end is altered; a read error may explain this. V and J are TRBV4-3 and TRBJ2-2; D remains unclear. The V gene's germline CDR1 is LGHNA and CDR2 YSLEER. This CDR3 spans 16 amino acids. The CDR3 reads CASSPRPEPNTRELFF. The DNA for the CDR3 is TGCGCCAGCAGCCCCAGACCAGAACCTAACACCAGGGAGCTGTTTTTT.

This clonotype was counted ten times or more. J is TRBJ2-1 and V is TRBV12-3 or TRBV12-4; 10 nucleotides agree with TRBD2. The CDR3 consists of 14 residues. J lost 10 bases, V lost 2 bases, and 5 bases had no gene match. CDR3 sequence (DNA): TGTGCCAGCAGTTTACGGCTAGCGGGGGTCGAGCAGTTCTTC. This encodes CASSLRLAGVEQFF.

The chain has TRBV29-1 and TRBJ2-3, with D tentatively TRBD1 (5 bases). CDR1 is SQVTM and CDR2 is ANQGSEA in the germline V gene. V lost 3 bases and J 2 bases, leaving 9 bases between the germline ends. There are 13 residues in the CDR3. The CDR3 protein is CSVDRAYTDTQYF. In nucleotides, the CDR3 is TGCAGCGTTGACAGGGCGTACACAGATACGCAGTATTTT.

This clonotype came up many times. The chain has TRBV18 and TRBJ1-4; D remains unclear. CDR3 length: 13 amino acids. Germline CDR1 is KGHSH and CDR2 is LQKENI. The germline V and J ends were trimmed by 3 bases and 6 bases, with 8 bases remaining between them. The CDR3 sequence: CASSPRKDEKLFF. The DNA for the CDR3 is TGTGCCAGCTCACCGCGGAAGGATGAAAAACTGTTTTTT.